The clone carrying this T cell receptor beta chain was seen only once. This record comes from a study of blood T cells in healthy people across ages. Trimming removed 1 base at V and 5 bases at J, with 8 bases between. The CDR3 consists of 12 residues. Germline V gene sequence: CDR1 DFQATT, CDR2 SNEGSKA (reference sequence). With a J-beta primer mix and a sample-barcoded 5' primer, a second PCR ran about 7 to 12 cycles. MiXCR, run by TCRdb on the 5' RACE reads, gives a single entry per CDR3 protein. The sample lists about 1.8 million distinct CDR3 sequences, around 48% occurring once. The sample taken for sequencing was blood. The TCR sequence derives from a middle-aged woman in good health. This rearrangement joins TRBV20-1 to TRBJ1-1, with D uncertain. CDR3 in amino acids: CSARVWETEAFF. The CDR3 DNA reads TGCAGTGCTAGAGTGTGGGAAACTGAAGCTTTCTTT.